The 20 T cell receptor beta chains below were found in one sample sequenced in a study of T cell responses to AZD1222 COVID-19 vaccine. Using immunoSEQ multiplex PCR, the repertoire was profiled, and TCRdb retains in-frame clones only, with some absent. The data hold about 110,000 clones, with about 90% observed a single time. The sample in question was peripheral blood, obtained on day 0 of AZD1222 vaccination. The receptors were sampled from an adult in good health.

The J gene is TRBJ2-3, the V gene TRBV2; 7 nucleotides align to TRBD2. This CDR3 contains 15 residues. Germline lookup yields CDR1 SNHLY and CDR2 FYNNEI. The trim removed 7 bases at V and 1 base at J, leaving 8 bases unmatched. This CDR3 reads CASKSGGGGTDTQYF. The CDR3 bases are TGTGCCAGCAAGTCGGGCGGGGGTGGCACAGATACGCAGTATTTT.

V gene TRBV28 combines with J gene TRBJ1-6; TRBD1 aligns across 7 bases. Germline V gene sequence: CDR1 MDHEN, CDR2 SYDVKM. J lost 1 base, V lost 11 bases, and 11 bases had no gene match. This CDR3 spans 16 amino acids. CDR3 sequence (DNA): TGTGCCGGCCGGGACAGCGAAAGGTCCTATAATTCACCCCTCCACTTT. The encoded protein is CAGRDSERSYNSPLHF. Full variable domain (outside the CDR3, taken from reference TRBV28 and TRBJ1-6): DVKVTQSSRYLVKRTGEKVFLECVQDMDHENMFWYRQDPGLGLRLIYFSYDVKMKEKGDIPEGYSVSREKKERFSLILESASTNQTSMYLCAGRDSERSYNSPLHFGNGTRLTVT.

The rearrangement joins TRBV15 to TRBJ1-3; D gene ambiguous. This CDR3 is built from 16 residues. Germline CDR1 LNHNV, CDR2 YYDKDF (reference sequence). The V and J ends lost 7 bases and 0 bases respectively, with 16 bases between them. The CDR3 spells CATTFRRSGSGNTIYF. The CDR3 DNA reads TGTGCCACCACCTTTCGGAGGTCGGGCTCTGGAAACACCATATATTTT.

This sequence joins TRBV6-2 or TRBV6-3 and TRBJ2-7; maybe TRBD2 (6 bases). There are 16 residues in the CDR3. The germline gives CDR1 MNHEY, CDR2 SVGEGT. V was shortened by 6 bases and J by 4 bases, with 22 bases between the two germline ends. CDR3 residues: CASSLRPAGREYEQYF. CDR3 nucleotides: TGTGCCAGCAGCCTGCGACCCGCCGGACGGGAGTACGAGCAGTACTTC.

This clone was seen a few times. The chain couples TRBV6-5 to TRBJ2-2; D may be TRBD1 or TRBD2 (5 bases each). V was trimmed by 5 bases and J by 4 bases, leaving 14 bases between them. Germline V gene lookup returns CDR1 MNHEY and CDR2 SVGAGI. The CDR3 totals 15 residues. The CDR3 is CASSPLFGTTGELFF. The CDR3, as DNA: TGTGCCAGCAGTCCCCTATTCGGGACCACCGGGGAGCTGTTTTTT.

CDR3 protein: CASSDLRQGAQGFALHF. The CDR3 coding sequence is TGTGCCAGCAGTGACCTAAGACAGGGCGCCCAAGGTTTTGCCCTCCACTTT. The rearrangement uses TRBV6-1 and TRBJ1-6; 7 nucleotides align to TRBD1. CDR1 and CDR2 from the germline V gene are MNHNS and SASEGT. The CDR3 is 17 amino acids. J lost 14 bases, V lost 3 bases, and 19 bases had no gene match.

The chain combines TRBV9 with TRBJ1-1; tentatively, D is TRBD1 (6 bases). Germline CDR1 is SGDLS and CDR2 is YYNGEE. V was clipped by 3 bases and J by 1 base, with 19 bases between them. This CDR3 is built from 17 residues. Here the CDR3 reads CASSDAGAGARNTEAFF. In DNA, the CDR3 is TGTGCCAGCAGCGATGCCGGGGCAGGGGCGAGGAACACTGAAGCTTTCTTT.

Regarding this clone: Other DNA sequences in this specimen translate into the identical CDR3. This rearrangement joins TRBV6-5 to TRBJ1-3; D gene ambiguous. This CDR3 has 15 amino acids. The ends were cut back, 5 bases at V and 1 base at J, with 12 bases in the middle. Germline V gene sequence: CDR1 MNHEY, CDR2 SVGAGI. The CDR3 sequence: CASSTDRFSGNTIYF. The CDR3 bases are TGTGCCAGCAGTACGGACCGGTTTTCTGGAAACACCATATATTTT.

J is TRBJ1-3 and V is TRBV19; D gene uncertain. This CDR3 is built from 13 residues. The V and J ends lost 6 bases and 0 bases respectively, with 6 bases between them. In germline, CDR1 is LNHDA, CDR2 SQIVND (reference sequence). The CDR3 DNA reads TGTGCCAGTAGCGAGTTCTCTGGAAACACCATATATTTT. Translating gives CASSEFSGNTIYF.

The CDR3: CASSENSPHQPQHF. The CDR3 DNA reads as TGTGCCAGCAGTGAAAATTCCCCCCATCAGCCCCAGCATTTT. This chain links TRBV6-1 with TRBJ1-5; D is uncertain. CDR1 and CDR2 from the germline V gene are MNHNS and SASEGT. Trimming pared 2 bases from V and 5 bases from J, leaving 10 bases between. There are 14 residues in the CDR3.

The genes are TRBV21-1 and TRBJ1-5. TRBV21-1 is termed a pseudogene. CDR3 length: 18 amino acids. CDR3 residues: CASSKVQNPFLSNQPQHF. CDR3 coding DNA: TGTGCCAGCAGCAAAGTCCAAAACCCTTTCCTTAGCAATCAGCCCCAGCATTTT.

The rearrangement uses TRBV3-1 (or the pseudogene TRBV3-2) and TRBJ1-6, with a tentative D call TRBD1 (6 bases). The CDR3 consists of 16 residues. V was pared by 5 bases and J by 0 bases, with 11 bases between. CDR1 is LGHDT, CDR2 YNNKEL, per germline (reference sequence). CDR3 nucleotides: TGTGCCAGCAGCGACACAGGGAGCTCCTATAATTCACCCCTCCACTTT. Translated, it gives CASSDTGSSYNSPLHF.

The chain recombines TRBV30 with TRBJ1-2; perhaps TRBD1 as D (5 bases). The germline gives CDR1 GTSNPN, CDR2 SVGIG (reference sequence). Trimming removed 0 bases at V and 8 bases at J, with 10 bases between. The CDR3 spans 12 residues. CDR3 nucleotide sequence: TGTGCCTGGAGTGTAACAGGATGGGGCTACACCTTC. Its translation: CAWSVTGWGYTF.

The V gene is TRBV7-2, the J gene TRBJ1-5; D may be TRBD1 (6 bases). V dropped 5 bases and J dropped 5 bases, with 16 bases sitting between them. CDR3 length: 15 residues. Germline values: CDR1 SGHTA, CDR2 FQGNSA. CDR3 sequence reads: CASSPSTGGHQPQHF. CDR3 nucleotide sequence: TGTGCCAGCAGCCCCTCAACCGGGGGGCATCAGCCCCAGCATTTT.

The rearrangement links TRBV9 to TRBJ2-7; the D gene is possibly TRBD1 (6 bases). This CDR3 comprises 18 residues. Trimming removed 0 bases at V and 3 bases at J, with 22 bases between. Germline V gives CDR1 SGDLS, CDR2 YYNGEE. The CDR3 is CASSVDESGDNIFYEQYF. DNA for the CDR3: TGTGCCAGCAGCGTAGATGAGTCTGGGGACAACATCTTCTACGAGCAGTACTTC.

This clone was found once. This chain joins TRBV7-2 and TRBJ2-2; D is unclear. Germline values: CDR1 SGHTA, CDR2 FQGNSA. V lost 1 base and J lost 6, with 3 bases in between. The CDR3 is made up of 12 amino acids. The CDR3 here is CASSLGPGELFF. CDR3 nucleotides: TGTGCCAGCAGCTTAGGGCCCGGGGAGCTGTTTTTT.

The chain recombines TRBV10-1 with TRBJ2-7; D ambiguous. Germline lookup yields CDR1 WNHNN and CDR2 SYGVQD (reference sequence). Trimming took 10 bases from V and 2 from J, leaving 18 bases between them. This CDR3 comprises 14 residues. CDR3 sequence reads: CAKRPLGSPYEQYF. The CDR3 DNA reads TGCGCCAAAAGGCCTCTGGGCTCCCCCTACGAGCAGTACTTC.

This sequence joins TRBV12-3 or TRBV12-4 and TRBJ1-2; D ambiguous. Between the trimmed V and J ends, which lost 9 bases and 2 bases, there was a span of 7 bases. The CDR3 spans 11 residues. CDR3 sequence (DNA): TGTGCCAGTCAAGTAAACTATGGCTACACCTTC. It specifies CASQVNYGYTF.

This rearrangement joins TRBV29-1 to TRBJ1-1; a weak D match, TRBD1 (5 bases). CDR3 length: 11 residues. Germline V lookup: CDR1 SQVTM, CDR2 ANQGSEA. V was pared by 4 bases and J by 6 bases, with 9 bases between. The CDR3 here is CSVGGSSEAFF. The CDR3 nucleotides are TGCAGCGTTGGGGGGTCCTCTGAAGCTTTCTTT.

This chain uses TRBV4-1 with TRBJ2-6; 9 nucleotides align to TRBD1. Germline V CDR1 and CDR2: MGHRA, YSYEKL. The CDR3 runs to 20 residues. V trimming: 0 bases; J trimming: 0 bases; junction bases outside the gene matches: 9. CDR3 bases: TGCGCCAGCAGCCAAGAAAGAGGGGGGACAGGGCCCTCTGGGGCCAACGTCCTGACTTTC. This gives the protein CASSQERGGTGPSGANVLTF.